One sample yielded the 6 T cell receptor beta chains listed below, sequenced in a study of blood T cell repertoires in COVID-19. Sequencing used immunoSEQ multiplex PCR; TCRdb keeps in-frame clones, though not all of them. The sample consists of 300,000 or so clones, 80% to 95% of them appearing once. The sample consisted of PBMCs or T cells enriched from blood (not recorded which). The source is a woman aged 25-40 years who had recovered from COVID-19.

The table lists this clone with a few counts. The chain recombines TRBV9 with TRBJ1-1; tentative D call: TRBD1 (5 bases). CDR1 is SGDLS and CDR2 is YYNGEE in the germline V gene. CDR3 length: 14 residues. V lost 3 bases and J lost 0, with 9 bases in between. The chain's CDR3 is CASSAGLVNTEAFF. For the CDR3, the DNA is TGTGCCAGCAGCGCAGGGCTGGTGAACACTGAAGCTTTCTTT.

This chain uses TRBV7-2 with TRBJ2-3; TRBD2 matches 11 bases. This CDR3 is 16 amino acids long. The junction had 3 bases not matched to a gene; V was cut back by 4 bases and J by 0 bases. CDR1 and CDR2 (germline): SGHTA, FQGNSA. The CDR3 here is CASSYRLAGSTDTQYF. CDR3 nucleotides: TGTGCCAGCAGCTATAGACTAGCGGGGAGCACAGATACGCAGTATTTT. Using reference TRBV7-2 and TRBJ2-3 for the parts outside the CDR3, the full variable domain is GAGVSQSPSNKVTEKGKDVELRCDPISGHTALYWYRQSLGQGLEFLIYFQGNSAPDKSGLPSDRFSAERTGGSVSTLTIQRTQQEDSAVYLCASSYRLAGSTDTQYFGPGTRLTVL.

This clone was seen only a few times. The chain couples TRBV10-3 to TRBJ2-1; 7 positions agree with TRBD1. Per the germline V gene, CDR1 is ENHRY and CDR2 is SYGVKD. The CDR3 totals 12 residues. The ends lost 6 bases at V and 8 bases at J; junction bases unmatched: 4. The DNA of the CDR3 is TGTGCCATCAGCCTCCAGGGGGATGAGCAGTTCTTC. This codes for CAISLQGDEQFF.

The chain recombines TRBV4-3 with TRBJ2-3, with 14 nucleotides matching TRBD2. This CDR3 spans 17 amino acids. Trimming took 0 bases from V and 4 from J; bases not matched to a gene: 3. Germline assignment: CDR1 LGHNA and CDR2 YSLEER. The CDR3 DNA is TGCGCCAGCAGCCAAGATGGACTAGCGGGAGGTTCAGATACGCAGTATTTT. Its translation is CASSQDGLAGGSDTQYF.

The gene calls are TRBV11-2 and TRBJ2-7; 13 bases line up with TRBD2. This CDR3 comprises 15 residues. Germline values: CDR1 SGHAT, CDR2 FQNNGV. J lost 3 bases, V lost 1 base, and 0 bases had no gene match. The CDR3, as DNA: TGTGCCAGCAGCTTAGGGACTAGCGGGAGCTACGAGCAGTACTTC. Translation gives CASSLGTSGSYEQYF.

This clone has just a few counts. The CDR3 region has the DNA TGTGCCAGCAGTAACAGGGTTGGAGGCTACACCTTC. It translates to CASSNRVGGYTF. V is TRBV27 and J is TRBJ1-2; tentative D call: TRBD1 (6 bases). V was trimmed by 5 bases and J by 8 bases, leaving 12 bases between them. Germline CDR1 MNHEY, CDR2 SMNVEV (reference sequence). The length of the CDR3 is 12 residues.